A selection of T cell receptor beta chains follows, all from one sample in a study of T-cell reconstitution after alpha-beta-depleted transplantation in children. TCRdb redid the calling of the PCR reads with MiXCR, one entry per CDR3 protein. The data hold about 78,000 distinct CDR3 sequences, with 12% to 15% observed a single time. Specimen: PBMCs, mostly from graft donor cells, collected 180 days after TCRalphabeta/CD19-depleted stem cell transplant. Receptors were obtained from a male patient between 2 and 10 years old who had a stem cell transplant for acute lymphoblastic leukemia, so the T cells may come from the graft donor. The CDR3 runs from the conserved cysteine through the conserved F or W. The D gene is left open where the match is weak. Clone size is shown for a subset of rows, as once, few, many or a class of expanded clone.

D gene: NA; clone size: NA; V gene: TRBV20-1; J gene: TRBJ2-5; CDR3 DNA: TGCAGTGCTAGAGAGCCGGGACCCCAAGAGACCCAGTACTTC; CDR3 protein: CSAREPGPQETQYF
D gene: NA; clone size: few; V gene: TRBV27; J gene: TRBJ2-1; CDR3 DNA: TGTGCCAGCAGTTTGGATCGGGGGCCCTACAATGAGCAGTTCTTC; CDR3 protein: CASSLDRGPYNEQFF
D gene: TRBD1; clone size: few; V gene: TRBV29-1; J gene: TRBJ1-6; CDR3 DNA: TGCAGCGCTTCCCCAGGGGGGAATTCACCCCTCCACTTT; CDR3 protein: CSASPGGNSPLHF
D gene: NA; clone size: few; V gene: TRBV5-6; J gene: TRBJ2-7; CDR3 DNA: TGTGCCAGCAGCCAAATCAGGGAAGTCTACGAGCAGTACTTC; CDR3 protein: CASSQIREVYEQYF
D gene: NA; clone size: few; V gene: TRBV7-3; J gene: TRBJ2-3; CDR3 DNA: TGTGCCAGCAGCTTTAGCGGTTCACCAGATACGCAGTATTTT; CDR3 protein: CASSFSGSPDTQYF
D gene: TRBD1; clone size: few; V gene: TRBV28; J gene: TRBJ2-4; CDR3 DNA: TGTGCCAGCAGCAGTTTAGGGCCCCTTGACGGGACAGGAATCTTC; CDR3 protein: CASSSLGPLDGTGIF
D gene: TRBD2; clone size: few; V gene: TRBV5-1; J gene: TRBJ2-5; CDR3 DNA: TGCGCCAGCTCCCTAGCGGGGGATTCCCAAGAGACCCAGTACTTC; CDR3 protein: CASSLAGDSQETQYF
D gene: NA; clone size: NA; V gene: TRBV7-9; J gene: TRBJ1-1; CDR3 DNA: TGTGCCAGCAGCCGTCCCGTTCTGAGTACTGAAGCTTTCTTT; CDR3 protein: CASSRPVLSTEAFF
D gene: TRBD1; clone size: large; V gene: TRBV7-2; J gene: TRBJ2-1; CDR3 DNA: TGTGCCAGCAGCTTAGTGGATCTTGGGACAGTCGAGCAGTTCTTC; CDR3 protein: CASSLVDLGTVEQFF
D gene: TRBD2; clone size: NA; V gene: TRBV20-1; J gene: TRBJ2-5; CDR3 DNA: TGCAGTGCTAGGGAGGGAGGGCCGAATAGAGAGACCCAGTACTTC; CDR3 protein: CSAREGGPNRETQYF
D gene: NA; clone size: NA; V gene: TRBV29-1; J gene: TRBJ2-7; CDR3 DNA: TGCAGCGTTGATATGACAGGGAGGGGCTCCTACGAGCAGTACTTC; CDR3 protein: CSVDMTGRGSYEQYF
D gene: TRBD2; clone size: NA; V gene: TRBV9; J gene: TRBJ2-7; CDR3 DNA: TGTGCCAGCAGCATATACGGGGGGGGTGAGCAGTACTTC; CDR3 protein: CASSIYGGGEQYF
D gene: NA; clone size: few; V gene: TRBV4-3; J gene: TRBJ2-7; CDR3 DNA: TGCGCCAGCAGCCAAGATGGAGACACCGAGCAGTACTTC; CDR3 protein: CASSQDGDTEQYF
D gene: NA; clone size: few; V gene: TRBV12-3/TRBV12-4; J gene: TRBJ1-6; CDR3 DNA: TGTGCCAGCAGTAGGGAGGTACAGGTCTCGAATTCACCCCTCCACTTT; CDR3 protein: CASSREVQVSNSPLHF
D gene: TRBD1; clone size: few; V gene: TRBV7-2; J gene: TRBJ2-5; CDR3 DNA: TGTGCCAGCAGCGGGGACAGGGGGAGCCAAGAGACCCAGTACTTC; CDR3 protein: CASSGDRGSQETQYF
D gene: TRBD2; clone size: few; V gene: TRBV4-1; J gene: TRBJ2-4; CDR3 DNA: TGCGCCAGCAGCTCACATCTCCTAGCGGGGGGCGCGTTGGCCAAAAACATTCAGTACTTC; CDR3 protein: CASSSHLLAGGALAKNIQYF
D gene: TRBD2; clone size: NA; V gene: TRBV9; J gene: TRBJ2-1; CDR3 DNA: TGTGCCAGCAGGAGGGGCGGGGGGTCCTACAATGAGCAGTTCTTC; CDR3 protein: CASRRGGGSYNEQFF
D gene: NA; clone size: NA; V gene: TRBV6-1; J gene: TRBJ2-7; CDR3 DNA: TGTGCCAGCTCCAAAAGGTTTAGGAGCTCCTACGAGCAGTACTTC; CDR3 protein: CASSKRFRSSYEQYF
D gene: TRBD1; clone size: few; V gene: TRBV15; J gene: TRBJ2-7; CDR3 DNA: TGTGCCACCGCCGCCCGGCGGCAGGGGGTCGAGCAGTACTTC; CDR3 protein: CATAARRQGVEQYF
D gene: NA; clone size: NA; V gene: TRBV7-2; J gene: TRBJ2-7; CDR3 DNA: TGTGCCAGCAGCTTAGGAGCGGCCAGCTCCTACGAGCAGTACTTC; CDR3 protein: CASSLGAASSYEQYF
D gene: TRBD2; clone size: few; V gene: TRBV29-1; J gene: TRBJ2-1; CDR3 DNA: TGCAGCACGGGGGGGGAACCCTACAATGAGCAGTTCTTC; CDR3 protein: CSTGGEPYNEQFF
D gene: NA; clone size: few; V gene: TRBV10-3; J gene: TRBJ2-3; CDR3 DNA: TGTGCCGGGGGGGGCCCCACAGATACGCAGTATTTT; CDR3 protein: CAGGGPTDTQYF
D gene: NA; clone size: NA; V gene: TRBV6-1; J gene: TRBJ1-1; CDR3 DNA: TGTGCTGCTAGGAGGGGGTCGGGGACTGAAGCTTTCTTT; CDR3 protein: CAARRGSGTEAFF
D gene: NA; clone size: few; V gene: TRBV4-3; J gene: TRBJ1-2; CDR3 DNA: TGCGCCAGCAGCCAAGATCCGGGGGCTATGACTGGCTACACCTTC; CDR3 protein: CASSQDPGAMTGYTF
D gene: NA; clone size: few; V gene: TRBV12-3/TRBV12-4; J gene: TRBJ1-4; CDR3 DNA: TGTGCCAGCAGCAGGGGCCATGAAAAACTGTTTTTT; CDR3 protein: CASSRGHEKLFF
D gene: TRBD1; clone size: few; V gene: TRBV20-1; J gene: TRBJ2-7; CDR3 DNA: TGCAGTGCTTGGACAGGGAGCGAGCAGTACTTC; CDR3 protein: CSAWTGSEQYF
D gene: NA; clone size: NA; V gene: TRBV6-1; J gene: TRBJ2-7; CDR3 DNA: TGTGCCAGCAGTCTGACTAGTGGCCAAGACGAGCAGTACTTC; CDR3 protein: CASSLTSGQDEQYF
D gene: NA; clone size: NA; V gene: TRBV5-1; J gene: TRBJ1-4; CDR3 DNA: TGCGCCAGCAGTTGGGGGATTAATGAAAAACTGTTTTTT; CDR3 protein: CASSWGINEKLFF
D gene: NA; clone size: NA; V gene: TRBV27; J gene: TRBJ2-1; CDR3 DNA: TGTGCCAGCAGTTTGCCTCAAATGGGGGAGAAACAGTTCTTC; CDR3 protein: CASSLPQMGEKQFF
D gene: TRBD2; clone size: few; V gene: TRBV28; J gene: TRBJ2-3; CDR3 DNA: TGTGCCAGTTCCCCGGGACTACAAACGCAGTATTTT; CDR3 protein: CASSPGLQTQYF
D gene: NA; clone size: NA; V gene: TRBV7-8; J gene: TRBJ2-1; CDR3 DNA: TGTGCCAGCAGCTTAGGGCGGGCGGGTACCTCCAACAATGAGCAGTTCTTC; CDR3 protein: CASSLGRAGTSNNEQFF
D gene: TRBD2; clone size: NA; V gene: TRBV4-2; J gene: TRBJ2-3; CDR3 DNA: TGTGCCAGCAGCCAAGGGACTAGCGGGAGGGCCCTTGATACGCAGTATTTT; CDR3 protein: CASSQGTSGRALDTQYF
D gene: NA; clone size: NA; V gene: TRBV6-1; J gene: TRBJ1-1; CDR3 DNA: TGTGCCAGCAAAGGCTCCATGAACACTGAAGCTTTCTTT; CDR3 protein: CASKGSMNTEAFF
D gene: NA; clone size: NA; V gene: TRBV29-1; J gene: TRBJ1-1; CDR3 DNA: TGCAGCGTTTTGGAGGGGAGGTACACTGAAGCTTTCTTT; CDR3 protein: CSVLEGRYTEAFF
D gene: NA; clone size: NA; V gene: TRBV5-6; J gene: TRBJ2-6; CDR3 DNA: TGTGCCAGCAGCTCGAGGGGCAGCCGACCTTCTGGGGCCAACGTCCTGACTTTC; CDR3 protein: CASSSRGSRPSGANVLTF
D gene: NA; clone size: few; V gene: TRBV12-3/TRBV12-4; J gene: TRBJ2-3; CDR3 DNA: TGTGCCAGTAATTGGGGCACAGATACGCAGTATTTT; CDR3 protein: CASNWGTDTQYF
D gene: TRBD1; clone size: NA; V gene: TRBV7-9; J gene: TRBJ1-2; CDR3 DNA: TGTGCTAGCAGCTCGACAGGGCGAACAAACTATGGCTACACCTTC; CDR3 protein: CASSSTGRTNYGYTF
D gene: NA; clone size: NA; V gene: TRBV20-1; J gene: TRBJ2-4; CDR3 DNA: TGCAGTGCTAGAGATCCAAGGGCGCGGTCGGCCAAAAACATTCAGTACTTC; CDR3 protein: CSARDPRARSAKNIQYF
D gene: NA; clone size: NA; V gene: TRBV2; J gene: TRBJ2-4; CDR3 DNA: TGTGCCAGCAGCGAACCTCCCCGGGACAAGAGGATAAACATTCAGTACTTC; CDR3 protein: CASSEPPRDKRINIQYF
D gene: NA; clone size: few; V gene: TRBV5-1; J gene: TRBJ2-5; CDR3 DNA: TGCGCCAGCAGCCTGGAGGCCGGCTTAGAGACCCAGTACTTC; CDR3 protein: CASSLEAGLETQYF
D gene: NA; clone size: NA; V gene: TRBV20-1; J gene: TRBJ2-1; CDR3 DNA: TGCTGCGCTAGAGTCCGGGGCCGGGGAGTGTTTAGGTATGAGCAGTTCTTC; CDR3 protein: CCARVRGRGVFRYEQFF
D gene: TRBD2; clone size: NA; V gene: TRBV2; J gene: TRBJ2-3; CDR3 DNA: TGTGCCAGCAGCCGGGACAGGAGACTAGCGGGAGTGTTAGATACGCAGTATTTT; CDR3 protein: CASSRDRRLAGVLDTQYF
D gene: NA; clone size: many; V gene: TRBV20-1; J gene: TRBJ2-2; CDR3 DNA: TGCAGTGCTAGAGATCGAGGAAACACCGGGGAGCTGTTTTTT; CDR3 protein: CSARDRGNTGELFF
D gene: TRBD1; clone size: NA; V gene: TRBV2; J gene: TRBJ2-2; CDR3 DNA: TGTGCCAGCAGTGGACAGGGGGCAAGCGGGGAGCTGTTTTTT; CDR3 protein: CASSGQGASGELFF
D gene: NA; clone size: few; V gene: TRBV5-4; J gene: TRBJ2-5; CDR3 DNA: TGTGCCAGCAGCTTGGGGGGGAACCAGTACTTC; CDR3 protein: CASSLGGNQYF
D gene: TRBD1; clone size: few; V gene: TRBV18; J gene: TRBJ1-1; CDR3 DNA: TGTGCCAGCTCACCCGGACAGGGGGGGACTGAAGCTTTCTTT; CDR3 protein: CASSPGQGGTEAFF
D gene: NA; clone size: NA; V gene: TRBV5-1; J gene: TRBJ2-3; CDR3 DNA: TGCGCCAGCAGCTCAGCTTCTCAAGATACGCAGTATTTT; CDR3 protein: CASSSASQDTQYF
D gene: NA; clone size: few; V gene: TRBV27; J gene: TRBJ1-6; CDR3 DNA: TGTGCCAGCAGCCCCGGATGGGCCCTGGGGGGAATTTCACCCCTCCACTTT; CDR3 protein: CASSPGWALGGISPLHF
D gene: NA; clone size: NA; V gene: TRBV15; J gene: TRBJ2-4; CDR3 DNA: TGTGCCACCAGCAGAGGTGTACCCCCTCAGTACTTC; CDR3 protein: CATSRGVPPQYF
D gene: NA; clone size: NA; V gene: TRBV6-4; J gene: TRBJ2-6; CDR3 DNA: TGTGCCAGCGGGCCAGATGGCCGCTCTGGGGCCAACGTCCTGACTTTC; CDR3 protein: CASGPDGRSGANVLTF
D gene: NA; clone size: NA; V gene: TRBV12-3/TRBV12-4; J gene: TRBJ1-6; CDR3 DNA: TGTGCCAGCAGGGGCTCCAGGGCTGGTTCACCCCTCCACTTT; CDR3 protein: CASRGSRAGSPLHF
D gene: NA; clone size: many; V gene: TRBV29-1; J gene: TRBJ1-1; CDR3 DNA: TGCAGCGTTGAAAGGGGCCGATGGAAGAACACTGAAGCTTTCTTT; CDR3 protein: CSVERGRWKNTEAFF
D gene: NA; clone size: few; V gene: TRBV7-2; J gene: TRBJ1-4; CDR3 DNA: TGTGCCACAAGCGGGCGACCTAATGAAAAACTGTTTTTT; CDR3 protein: CATSGRPNEKLFF